The next 22 T cell receptor beta chains were all read from a single sample in a study of control samples from healthy donors and cancer patients. Sequencing was performed with immunoSEQ multiplex PCR; in TCRdb, only in-frame clones are kept and a portion is missing. The data hold some 150,000 clones, with roughly nine tenths observed a single time. Material: blood. These TCRs come from a man aged 18 to 30 in good health.

The CDR3 region has the DNA TGTGCCAGCAGTGAAACCACAGGGATCTACGAGCAGTACTTC. It translates to CASSETTGIYEQYF. This chain links TRBV6-1 with TRBJ2-7; D is possibly TRBD1 (6 bases). Germline V lookup: CDR1 MNHNS, CDR2 SASEGT. CDR3 length: 14 residues. Trimming took off 2 bases at V and 3 bases at J, with 11 bases between the two ends.

The genes are TRBV2 and TRBJ1-4; 8 bases are shared with TRBD1. The CDR3 has 14 residues. Trimming took 7 bases from V and 4 from J; bases not matched to a gene: 5. Germline CDR1 SNHLY, CDR2 FYNNEI. DNA for the CDR3: TGTGCCAGCATGACGGACAGGGATAATGAAAAACTGTTTTTT. It codes for CASMTDRDNEKLFF.

This chain joins TRBV4-1 and TRBJ2-7, with a tentative D call TRBD2 (6 bases). The CDR3 extends over 14 amino acids. Looked up from germline, CDR1 is MGHRA and CDR2 is YSYEKL. The ends were cut back, 3 bases at V and 3 bases at J, with 12 bases in the middle. The CDR3 loop reads CASSQEGLNYEQYF. CDR3 DNA sequence: TGCGCCAGCAGCCAGGAGGGATTAAACTACGAGCAGTACTTC.

This chain connects TRBV7-9 to TRBJ2-2, with TRBD1 matching 7 bases. Germline lookup yields CDR1 SEHNR and CDR2 FQNEAQ (reference sequence). Trimming removed 8 bases from V and 0 bases from J; junction bases left unmatched: 3. The CDR3 covers 14 residues. The CDR3 region has the DNA TGTGCCAGCGGAACAGGGGCGAACACCGGGGAGCTGTTTTTT. Translating it yields CASGTGANTGELFF.

The V call is TRBV6-4, the J call TRBJ2-3, with 13 bases identical to TRBD2. This CDR3 has 18 residues. Germline CDR1 and CDR2: MRHNA and SNTAGT. The J segment lost 0 bases and the V segment lost 4 bases, leaving 7 bases of the junction unmatched. Written as DNA, the CDR3 is TGTGCCAGCAGTGCACTAGCGGGGGGGGCGGCCAGCACAGATACGCAGTATTTT. Its protein product is CASSALAGGAASTDTQYF.

This sequence joins TRBV5-4 and TRBJ1-1; a possible D gene is TRBD1 (6 bases). The V end was cut by 3 bases, the J end by 5 bases, with 11 bases between. Per germline, CDR1 SGHNT and CDR2 YYREEE (reference sequence). There are 13 residues in the CDR3. The CDR3 nucleotides are TGTGCCAGCAGCTCGGGGGCAAATACTGAAGCTTTCTTT. It codes for CASSSGANTEAFF.

This CDR3 reads CASSLRGNTEAFF. The DNA of the CDR3 is TGTGCCAGCAGCCTCAGGGGGAACACTGAAGCTTTCTTT. The rearrangement links TRBV7-2 to TRBJ1-1; perhaps TRBD1 as D (6 bases). The CDR3 is made up of 13 amino acids. Germline V gene sequence: CDR1 SGHTA, CDR2 FQGNSA. Trimming stripped 5 bases from V and 1 base from J, with 8 bases between.

The gene calls are TRBV7-2 and TRBJ2-6, with D unclear. Trimming left V 6 bases short and J 0 bases short, with 9 bases between. Germline-derived CDR1 and CDR2 are SGHTA and FQGNSA. This CDR3 has 15 amino acids. CDR3 DNA: TGTGCCAGCAGTCCCGTTCCCTCTGGGGCCAACGTCCTGACTTTC. This sequence encodes CASSPVPSGANVLTF.

This chain uses TRBV10-3 with TRBJ2-2, with 9 bases fitting TRBD1. The germline V gene has CDR1 ENHRY and CDR2 SYGVKD. The CDR3 is 16 residues long. V was clipped by 4 bases and J by 8 bases; unmatched bases: 11. CDR3 in DNA: TGTGCCATCAGTGGAGGGGACAGGGATTTGTTGGGGGAGCTGTTTTTT. It specifies CAISGGDRDLLGELFF.

The rearrangement uses TRBV7-2 and TRBJ1-1; D gene unclear. V was shortened by 4 bases and J by 0 bases, with 6 bases between the two germline ends. CDR1 SGHTA and CDR2 FQGNSA come from the germline V gene. This CDR3 has 13 residues. The CDR3 nucleotides read TGTGCCAGCAGCTCCTTCTTGAACACTGAAGCTTTCTTT. Its translation is CASSSFLNTEAFF.

This chain joins TRBV4-1 and TRBJ1-4; the D is unclear. The CDR3 extends over 15 amino acids. The V gene lost 0 bases and the J gene lost 4 bases, with 9 bases spanning the gap. CDR1 MGHRA and CDR2 YSYEKL come from the germline V gene. The CDR3: CASSQDGRINEKLFF. DNA of the CDR3: TGCGCCAGCAGCCAAGATGGACGGATTAATGAAAAACTGTTTTTT.

The chain links TRBV28 to TRBJ2-7; the D gene is possibly TRBD2 (7 bases). Deletions cut 4 bases from V and 2 bases from J, with 15 bases between. The germline gives CDR1 MDHEN, CDR2 SYDVKM. The CDR3 runs to 15 residues. The CDR3 DNA reads as TGTGCCAGCAGTTGGGGGGGCGCGGGGGCCTACGAGCAGTACTTC. Its protein product is CASSWGGAGAYEQYF.

The chain carries TRBV29-1 and TRBJ1-1, with TRBD1 matching 7 bases. The CDR3 totals 14 residues. In germline, CDR1 is SQVTM, CDR2 ANQGSEA. The J segment lost 0 bases and the V segment lost 4 bases, leaving 5 bases of the junction unmatched. The chain's CDR3 is CSVALQGLNTEAFF. The CDR3 nucleotides read TGCAGCGTTGCCTTACAGGGGTTGAACACTGAAGCTTTCTTT.

A note on this clone: At one boundary the junction diverges from the germline segment, which might be a read error. The chain links TRBV20-1 to TRBJ1-1; possible D gene TRBD1, 5 bases. CDR3 length: 8 residues. Germline V lookup: CDR1 DFQATT, CDR2 SNEGSKA (reference sequence). The CDR3 loop is CSSIAGEW. DNA for the CDR3: TGCAGTTCGATCGCGGGGGAATGG.

J is TRBJ1-2 and V is TRBV6-2 or TRBV6-3; D not resolved. Germline CDR1 is MNHEY and CDR2 is SVGEGT. The CDR3 spans 13 residues. V was pared by 0 bases and J by 2 bases, with 4 bases between. The CDR3 protein is CASSYSENYGYTF. In DNA, the CDR3 is TGTGCCAGCAGTTACTCAGAAAACTATGGCTACACCTTC.

This clone occurred once. The rearrangement joins TRBV28 to TRBJ2-7, with TRBD2 matching 13 bases. With 7 bases clipped from V and 7 bases from J, the junction kept 4 bases outside the gene matches. The CDR3 runs to 13 residues. Germline V gives CDR1 MDHEN, CDR2 SYDVKM. The CDR3 DNA follows: TGTGCCAGCACCACGGGACTAGCGGGAGAGCAGTACTTC. Protein product: CASTTGLAGEQYF.

The chain uses TRBV7-9 and TRBJ1-3, with D maybe TRBD1 (5 bases). Germline values: CDR1 SEHNR, CDR2 FQNEAQ (reference sequence). V lost 1 base and J lost 3, with 13 bases in between. CDR3 length: 16 amino acids. This CDR3 reads CASSLESPGLGNTIYF. The DNA for the CDR3 is TGTGCCAGCAGCTTAGAATCTCCGGGACTTGGAAACACCATATATTTT. Full variable domain (remainder filled in from reference TRBV7-9 and TRBJ1-3): DTGVSQNPRHKITKRGQNVTFRCDPISEHNRLYWYRQTLGQGPEFLTYFQNEAQLEKSRLLSDRFSAERPKGSFSTLEIQRTEQGDSAMYLCASSLESPGLGNTIYFGEGSWLTVV.

The chain combines TRBV7-2 with TRBJ1-3; D possibly corresponds to TRBD1 (6 bases). CDR1 and CDR2 (germline): SGHTA, FQGNSA. This CDR3 is 17 amino acids long. Trimming removed 1 base at V and 4 bases at J, with 17 bases between. Written as DNA, the CDR3 is TGTGCCAGCAGCTTAGTTGCTCACAGGGAGTGGGGAAACACCATATATTTT. This encodes CASSLVAHREWGNTIYF.

The chain links TRBV19 to TRBJ2-2; no firm D call. Germline CDR1 LNHDA, CDR2 SQIVND (reference sequence). The V and J ends lost 3 bases and 1 base respectively, with 18 bases between them. CDR3 length: 18 amino acids. Here the CDR3 reads CASSISRTRLGNTGELFF. The DNA for the CDR3 is TGTGCCAGTAGTATCTCACGTACGCGGCTGGGGAACACCGGGGAGCTGTTTTTT.

The V call is TRBV9, the J call TRBJ2-5; TRBD1 might be the D (5 bases). V dropped 4 bases and J dropped 3 bases, with 10 bases sitting between them. CDR3 length: 13 amino acids. From germline, CDR1 is SGDLS and CDR2 YYNGEE. CDR3 DNA: TGTGCCAGCAGCCAGACAGTAAAAGAGACCCAGTACTTC. This gives the protein CASSQTVKETQYF.

V gene TRBV7-2 combines with J gene TRBJ2-7; a possible D gene is TRBD2 (7 bases). V lost 5 bases to trimming and J lost 3 bases, with 14 bases between them. The CDR3 length is 14 residues. Germline V gene data show CDR1 as SGHTA and CDR2 as FQGNSA. The CDR3 reads CASSAQGGGYEQYF. DNA for the CDR3: TGTGCCAGCAGCGCCCAGGGAGGGGGCTACGAGCAGTACTTC.

This chain links TRBV13 with TRBJ2-1, with D unresolved. The V end lost 2 bases, the J end lost 2 bases, and 10 bases lay between the germline ends. CDR1 and CDR2 from the germline V gene are PRHDT and FYEKMQ (reference sequence). This CDR3 has 15 amino acids. The DNA for the CDR3 is TGTGCCAGCAGCTTAACCCAGGCTACCTACAATGAGCAGTTCTTC. Encoded protein: CASSLTQATYNEQFF.